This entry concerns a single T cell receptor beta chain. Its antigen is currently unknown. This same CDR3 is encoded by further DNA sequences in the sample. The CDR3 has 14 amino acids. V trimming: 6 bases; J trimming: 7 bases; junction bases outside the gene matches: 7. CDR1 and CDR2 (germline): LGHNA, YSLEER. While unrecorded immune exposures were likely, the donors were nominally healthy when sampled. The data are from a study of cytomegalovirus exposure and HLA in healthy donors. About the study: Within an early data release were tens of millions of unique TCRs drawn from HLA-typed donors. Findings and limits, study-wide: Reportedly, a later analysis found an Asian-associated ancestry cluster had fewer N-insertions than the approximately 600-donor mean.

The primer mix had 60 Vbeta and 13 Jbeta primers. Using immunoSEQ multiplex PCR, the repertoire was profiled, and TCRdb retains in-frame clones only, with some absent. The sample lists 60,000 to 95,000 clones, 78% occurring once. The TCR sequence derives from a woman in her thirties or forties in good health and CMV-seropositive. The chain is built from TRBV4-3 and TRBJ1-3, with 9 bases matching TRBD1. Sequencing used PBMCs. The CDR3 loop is CASRPGTGSNTIYF. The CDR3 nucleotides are TGCGCCAGCAGGCCCGGGACAGGGAGTAACACCATATATTTT.